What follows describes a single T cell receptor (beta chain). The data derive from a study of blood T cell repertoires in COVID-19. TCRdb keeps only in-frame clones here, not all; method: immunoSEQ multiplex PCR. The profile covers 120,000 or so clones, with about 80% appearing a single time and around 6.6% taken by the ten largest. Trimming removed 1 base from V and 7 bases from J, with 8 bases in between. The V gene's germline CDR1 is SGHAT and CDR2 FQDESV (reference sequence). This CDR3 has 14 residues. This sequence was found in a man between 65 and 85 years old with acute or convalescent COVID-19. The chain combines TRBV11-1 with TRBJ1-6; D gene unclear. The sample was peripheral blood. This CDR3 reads CASSLDSQNSPLHF. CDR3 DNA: TGTGCCAGCAGCTTAGATTCCCAGAATTCACCCCTCCACTTT.